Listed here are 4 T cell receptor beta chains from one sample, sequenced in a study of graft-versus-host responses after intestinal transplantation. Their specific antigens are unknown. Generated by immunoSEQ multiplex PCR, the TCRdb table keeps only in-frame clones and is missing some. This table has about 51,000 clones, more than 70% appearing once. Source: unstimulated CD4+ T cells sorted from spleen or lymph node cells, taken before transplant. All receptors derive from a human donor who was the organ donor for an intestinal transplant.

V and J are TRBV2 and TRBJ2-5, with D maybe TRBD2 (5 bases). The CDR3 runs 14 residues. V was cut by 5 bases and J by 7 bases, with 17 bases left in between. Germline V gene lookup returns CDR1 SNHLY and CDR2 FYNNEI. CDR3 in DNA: TGTGCCAGCAGTTTAAGCGGCCCCCCAGGGACCCAGTACTTC. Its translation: CASSLSGPPGTQYF.

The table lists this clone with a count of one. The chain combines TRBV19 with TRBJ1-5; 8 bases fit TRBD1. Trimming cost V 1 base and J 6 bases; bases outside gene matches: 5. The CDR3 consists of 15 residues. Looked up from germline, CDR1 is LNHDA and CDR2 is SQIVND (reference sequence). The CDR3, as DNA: TGTGCCAGTAGTATAGGTAAACAGGGGGGTCAGCCCCAGCATTTT. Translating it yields CASSIGKQGGQPQHF.

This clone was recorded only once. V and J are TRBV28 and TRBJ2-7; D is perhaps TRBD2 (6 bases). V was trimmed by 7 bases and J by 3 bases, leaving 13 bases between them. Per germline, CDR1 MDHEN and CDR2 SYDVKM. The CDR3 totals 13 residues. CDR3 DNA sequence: TGTGCCAGCACTCTCGGGGGTAGCTACGAGCAGTACTTC. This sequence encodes CASTLGGSYEQYF.

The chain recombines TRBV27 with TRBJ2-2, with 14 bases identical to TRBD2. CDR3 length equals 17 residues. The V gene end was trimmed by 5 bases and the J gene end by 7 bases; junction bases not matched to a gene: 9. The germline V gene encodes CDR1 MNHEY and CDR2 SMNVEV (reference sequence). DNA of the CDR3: TGTGCCAGCAGTCCAACGTTGGGACTAGCGGGAGTCGGGGAGCTGTTTTTT. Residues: CASSPTLGLAGVGELFF.